The 16 T cell receptor beta chains in this list originate from one sample, sequenced in a study of T cell changes during pregnancy in multiple sclerosis (dated by TCRdb to the late 2010s). The protocol used for the library was the immunoSEQ multiplex PCR assay. Drawn from immuneACCESS, this table holds only the in-frame rearrangements with V and J called that TCRdb kept. Clones are partly lost; checked studies trace under half to an unresolved V gene and leave the rest unexplained. The sample includes more than 45,000 clones, with about 90% observed a single time. The ten largest make up about 0.6% of the sample. This specimen consisted of CD4+ T cells from peripheral blood mononuclear cells, obtained after pregnancy. The origin of the receptors is a female donor with multiple sclerosis, enrolled in a pregnancy study.

The J gene is TRBJ2-2, the V gene TRBV5-1, with 8 bases identical to TRBD2. Germline CDR1 reads SGHRS; CDR2 reads YFSETQ. V lost 0 bases and J lost 5; bases outside the gene matches: 9. The CDR3 loop spans 17 amino acids. Here the CDR3 reads CASSLGRLAGTTGELFF. The CDR3 DNA reads as TGCGCCAGCAGCTTGGGCCGGCTAGCGGGCACGACCGGGGAGCTGTTTTTT.

The CDR3 DNA follows: TGTGCCAGTAGTATAATAGGGGCCCTCAACACTGAAGCTTTCTTT. Its translation is CASSIIGALNTEAFF. The V call is TRBV19, the J call TRBJ1-1; tentative D call: TRBD1 (5 bases). The length of the CDR3 is 15 residues. Germline loops: CDR1 LNHDA, CDR2 SQIVND (reference sequence). V gave up 2 bases and J gave up 2 bases, with 12 bases separating them.

The chain employs TRBV11-3 and TRBJ2-5, with D possibly being TRBD1 (6 bases). CDR3 length: 16 residues. V was clipped by 5 bases and J by 3 bases, with 19 bases between them. CDR1 and CDR2 (germline): SGHNT, YENEEA. In nucleotides, the CDR3 is TGTGCCAGCAGCCCAGGACCTAGACAGGCCAAAGAGACCCAGTACTTC. Protein product: CASSPGPRQAKETQYF. Combining the CDR3 with reference TRBV11-3 and TRBJ2-5 gives the whole variable domain EAGVVQSPRYKIIEKKQPVAFWCNPISGHNTLYWYLQNLGQGPELLIRYENEEAVDDSQLPKDRFSAERLKGVDSTLKIQPAELGDSAVYLCASSPGPRQAKETQYFGPGTRLLVL.

V gene TRBV5-1 combines with J gene TRBJ2-3, with 7 bases fitting TRBD1. Germline loops: CDR1 SGHRS, CDR2 YFSETQ. V lost 0 bases and J lost 3; bases outside the gene matches: 4. The CDR3 runs to 15 residues. CDR3 in amino acids: CASSLVRGQTDTQYF. In DNA, the CDR3 is TGCGCCAGCAGCTTGGTTCGGGGACAGACAGATACGCAGTATTTT. Variable domain in full (rest from reference TRBV5-1 and TRBJ2-3): KAGVTQTPRYLIKTRGQQVTLSCSPISGHRSVSWYQQTPGQGLQFLFEYFSETQRNKGNFPGRFSGRQFSNSRSEMNVSTLELGDSALYLCASSLVRGQTDTQYFGPGTRLTVL.

The genes are TRBV4-3 and TRBJ2-5; 13 bases are a match to TRBD2. There are 19 residues in the CDR3. Germline values: CDR1 LGHNA, CDR2 YSLEER. The junction had 16 bases not matched to a gene; V was cut back by 4 bases and J by 5 bases. CDR3 region: CASSPPRTSGGKPGETQYF. The DNA for the CDR3 is TGCGCCAGCAGCCCTCCCCGGACTAGCGGGGGCAAACCGGGGGAGACCCAGTACTTC.

The rearrangement uses TRBV27 and TRBJ2-7, with D unresolved. This CDR3 spans 14 amino acids. V was pared by 5 bases and J by 1 base, with 12 bases between. Germline V gene data show CDR1 as MNHEY and CDR2 as SMNVEV (reference sequence). CDR3 DNA sequence: TGTGCCAGCAGTGCACAAATATTATCCTACGAGCAGTACTTC. It encodes CASSAQILSYEQYF.

The CDR3 here is CASSPTGDAKNIQYF. CDR3 coding DNA: TGCGCCAGCAGCCCGACAGGGGACGCCAAAAACATTCAGTACTTC. The chain carries TRBV4-3 and TRBJ2-4, with 8 bases that match TRBD1. The CDR3 loop spans 15 amino acids. The trim removed 4 bases at V and 1 base at J, leaving 3 bases unmatched. From germline, CDR1 is LGHNA and CDR2 YSLEER.

The chain has TRBV25-1 and TRBJ1-2, with D possibly TRBD1 on 6 matching bases. This CDR3 spans 14 amino acids. Trimming took 7 bases from V and 2 from J, leaving 14 bases between them. Germline CDR1 MGHDK, CDR2 SYGVNS. This CDR3 is CASKKQGQNYGYTF. Written as DNA, the CDR3 is TGTGCCAGCAAAAAACAGGGCCAGAACTATGGCTACACCTTC.

V and J are TRBV13 and TRBJ2-3, with a possible D match to TRBD2 (5 bases). Germline CDR1 is PRHDT and CDR2 is FYEKMQ (reference sequence). The V and J ends lost 3 bases and 2 bases respectively, with 12 bases between them. The CDR3 covers 15 residues. CDR3 sequence: CASSFRVGLTDTQYF. CDR3 coding DNA: TGTGCCAGCAGCTTTAGAGTTGGACTCACAGATACGCAGTATTTT.

This rearrangement joins TRBV19 to TRBJ2-7; 9 positions match TRBD1. Unmatched junction bases numbered 10, after V lost 5 bases and J lost 2 bases. Germline V gene lookup returns CDR1 LNHDA and CDR2 SQIVND (reference sequence). The CDR3 is 16 amino acids. CDR3 nucleotides: TGTGCCAGTAGTCCGGGGGGACAGGGTGGGACCTACGAGCAGTACTTC. Translation gives CASSPGGQGGTYEQYF.

The CDR3 DNA sequence: TGCGCCAGCAGCGGACGAGGGGGGGGTGTCTACAATGAGCAGTTCTTC. Translating gives CASSGRGGGVYNEQFF. The gene calls are TRBV4-3 and TRBJ2-1, with a tentative D call TRBD2 (7 bases). Per germline, CDR1 LGHNA and CDR2 YSLEER. Trimming took 5 bases from V and 3 from J, leaving 17 bases between them. The CDR3 runs 16 residues.

The chain combines TRBV4-2 with TRBJ1-2, with D unresolved. CDR3 length: 15 residues. Trimming removed 4 bases from V and 5 bases from J, with 17 bases in between. Germline V gene sequence: CDR1 LGHNA, CDR2 YNFKEQ. As DNA, the CDR3 is TGTGCCAGCAGCCCCCCGACGGTCCTCAGGTATGGCTACACCTTC. Its translation: CASSPPTVLRYGYTF.

The chain couples TRBV7-9 to TRBJ1-6; D remains ambiguous. Per germline, CDR1 SEHNR and CDR2 FQNEAQ (reference sequence). The CDR3 runs to 14 residues. V lost 5 bases to trimming and J lost 8 bases, with 13 bases between them. CDR3 sequence (DNA): TGTGCCAGCAGCCCGGGTCCAATGGATTCACCCCTCCACTTT. Translation: CASSPGPMDSPLHF.

The rearrangement links TRBV19 to TRBJ2-1; D gene ambiguous. CDR1 and CDR2 (germline): LNHDA, SQIVND (reference sequence). Trimming pared 5 bases from V and 0 bases from J, leaving 11 bases between. CDR3 length equals 15 residues. The CDR3 loop reads CASSPGGSSYNEQFF. For the CDR3, the DNA is TGTGCCAGTAGTCCCGGCGGCAGCTCCTACAATGAGCAGTTCTTC.

This chain joins TRBV10-3 and TRBJ1-2; TRBD1 matches 9 bases. The germline CDR1 and CDR2 sequences are ENHRY and SYGVKD. V gave up 2 bases and J gave up 4 bases; unmatched junction bases: 11. There are 17 residues in the CDR3. The CDR3 DNA is TGTGCCATCAGTGAGGCCGGACCGGGACAGGGTACCTATGGCTACACCTTC. Protein: CAISEAGPGQGTYGYTF.

This clone was counted once. The chain combines TRBV6-5 with TRBJ2-1; weak D call: TRBD1 (6 bases). The germline V and J ends were trimmed by 0 bases and 5 bases, with 11 bases remaining between them. The CDR3 runs 15 residues. Germline-derived CDR1 and CDR2 are MNHEY and SVGAGI. CDR3 residues: CASSYSQGVHNEQFF. The CDR3, as DNA: TGTGCCAGCAGTTACTCACAGGGTGTCCACAATGAGCAGTTCTTC.